These 3 T cell receptor beta chains were sequenced from one sample in a study of blood T cells in healthy people across ages. The authors ran a second PCR of about 7 to 11 cycles using a sample-barcoded 5' primer and a J-beta primer mix. TCRdb analysed the 5' RACE reads with MiXCR anew, one entry per CDR3 protein. The sample lists about 650,000 distinct CDR3 sequences; around 52% were seen once. Sequenced input: blood. Receptors originate from a woman at least 80 years old in good health.

Notes on this clonotype: A much larger clonotype is one base distant, so this may be a read error. J is TRBJ2-1 and V is TRBV24-1; 8 positions agree with TRBD1. Judging by the DNA end, TRBJ2-7 fits better; the J call may be wrong. Germline-derived CDR1 and CDR2 are KGHDR and SFDVKD. The CDR3 length is 15 residues. CDR3 residues: CATSGGQGNYNEQYF. CDR3 in DNA: TGTGCCACCAGTGGCGGACAGGGTAACTACAATGAGCAGTACTTC.

The V and J genes are TRBV4-1 and TRBJ1-2, with a possible D match to TRBD1 (6 bases). The CDR3 runs to 15 residues. Germline V gene data show CDR1 as MGHRA and CDR2 as YSYEKL. Trimming took 1 base from V and 2 from J, leaving 11 bases between them. CDR3 region: CASSQVSQGNYGYTF. The CDR3 coding sequence is TGCGCCAGCAGCCAAGTCTCTCAGGGGAACTATGGCTACACCTTC.

This clonotype was recorded only once. V and J are TRBV10-3 and TRBJ1-4; D not resolved. Germline V CDR1 and CDR2: ENHRY, SYGVKD. V shed 3 bases and J shed 8 bases, with 13 bases lying between them. CDR3 length: 14 amino acids. CDR3 sequence reads: CAISDVSAGEKLFF. CDR3 DNA: TGTGCCATCAGTGATGTATCCGCCGGGGAAAAACTGTTTTTT.